The sample holds a few counts of the clone carrying this T cell receptor (beta chain). Its antigen is still unknown. An end of the junction does not agree with germline; a read error may underlie this. This beta chain lies outside the target of a library built for alpha chains; its clone size means little. A unique molecular identifier was attached to every TCR cDNA molecule. TCRdb re-analysed the 5' RACE reads in MiXCR, keeping a single row per CDR3 protein. The table has about 7,800 distinct CDR3 sequences, 8% to 10% seen once. The sample belongs to a study of spatial heterogeneity in lung cancer. Regarding the study as a whole: Counts of expanded intratumoral alpha and beta TCRs tracked tumor mutation counts. The estimate shows that only about 7% of tumor T cells were covered for alpha and around 13% for beta chains.

In germline, CDR1 is SQVTM, CDR2 ANQGSEA. The CDR3 covers 10 residues. Time point noted: sample taken at primary tumor resection. The donors, 60 to 80 patients with untreated early-stage non-small cell lung cancer, provided the samples. Tumor, nontumor lung or frozen PBMC supplied whole RNA that was sequenced unsorted. The receptor was derived from a male donor with early-stage non-small cell lung cancer. This specimen was lung tumor tissue, taken at surgery. This chain links TRBV29-1 with TRBJ1-6; tentative D call: TRBD1 (5 bases). CDR3 loop: CGVQGFPLHF. The CDR3 bases are TGCGGCGTTCAGGGTTTTCCCCTCCACTTT.